This T cell receptor (beta chain) was captured by sequencing in a study of technical replicates of blood from a few donors. Profiling relied on immunoSEQ multiplex PCR, and the TCRdb table lists in-frame clones only, not all of them. The sample shows roughly 67,000 clones, about 98% of them seen only once. V shed 5 bases and J 3 bases; nucleotides not matched to a gene: 6. Germline V gene data show CDR1 as SGHTA and CDR2 as FQGTGA. The CDR3 is 16 residues long. The material sequenced was T cells isolated from PBMCs. The receptor was derived from a human donor in good health. The rearrangement links TRBV7-3 to TRBJ2-2; the match to TRBD1 covers 10 bases. CDR3 amino acids: CASSGTGTGDTGELFF. DNA for the CDR3: TGTGCCAGCAGCGGAACCGGGACAGGGGACACCGGGGAGCTGTTTTTT.